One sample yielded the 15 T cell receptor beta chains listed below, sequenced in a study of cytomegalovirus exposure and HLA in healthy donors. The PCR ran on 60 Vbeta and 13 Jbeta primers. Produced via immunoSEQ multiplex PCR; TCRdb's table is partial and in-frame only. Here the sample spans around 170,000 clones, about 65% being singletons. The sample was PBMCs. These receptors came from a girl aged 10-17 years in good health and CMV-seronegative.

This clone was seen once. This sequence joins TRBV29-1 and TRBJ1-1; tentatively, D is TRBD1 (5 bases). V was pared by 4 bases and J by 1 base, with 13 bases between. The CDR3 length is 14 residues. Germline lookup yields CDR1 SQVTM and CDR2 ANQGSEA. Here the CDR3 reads CSVARDGQNTEAFF. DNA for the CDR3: TGCAGCGTTGCCAGGGATGGGCAGAACACTGAAGCTTTCTTT.

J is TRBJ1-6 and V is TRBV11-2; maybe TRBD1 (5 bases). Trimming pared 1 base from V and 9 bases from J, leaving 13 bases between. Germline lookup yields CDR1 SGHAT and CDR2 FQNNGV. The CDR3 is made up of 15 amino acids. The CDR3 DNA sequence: TGTGCCAGCAGCTTAGTAGCCAGGGATGGTTCACCCCTCCACTTT. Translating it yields CASSLVARDGSPLHF.

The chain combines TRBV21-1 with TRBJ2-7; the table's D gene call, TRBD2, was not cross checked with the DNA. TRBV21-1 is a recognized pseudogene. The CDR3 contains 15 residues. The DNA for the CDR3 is TGTGCCAGCAGCAGTGAGGAAAATTGCCCCTACGAGCAGTACTTC. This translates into CASSSEENCPYEQYF.

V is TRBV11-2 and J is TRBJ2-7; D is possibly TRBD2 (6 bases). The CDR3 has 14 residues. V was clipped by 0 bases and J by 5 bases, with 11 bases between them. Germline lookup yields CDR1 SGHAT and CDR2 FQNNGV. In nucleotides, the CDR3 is TGTGCCAGCAGCTTAGATGGGGGGATCAACGAGCAGTACTTC. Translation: CASSLDGGINEQYF.

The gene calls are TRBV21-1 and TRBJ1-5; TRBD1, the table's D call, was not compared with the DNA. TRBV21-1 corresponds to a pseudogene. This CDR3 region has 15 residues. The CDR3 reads CASSKAPDNPGPQHF. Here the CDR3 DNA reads TGTGCCAGCAGCAAAGCGCCGGACAACCCCGGGCCCCAGCATTTT.

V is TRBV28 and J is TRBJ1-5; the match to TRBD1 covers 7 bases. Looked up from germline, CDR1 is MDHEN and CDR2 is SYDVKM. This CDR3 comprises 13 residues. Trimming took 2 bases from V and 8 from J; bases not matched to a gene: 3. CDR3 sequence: CASSLEGAEPQHF. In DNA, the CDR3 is TGTGCCAGCAGTTTAGAGGGGGCTGAGCCCCAGCATTTT.

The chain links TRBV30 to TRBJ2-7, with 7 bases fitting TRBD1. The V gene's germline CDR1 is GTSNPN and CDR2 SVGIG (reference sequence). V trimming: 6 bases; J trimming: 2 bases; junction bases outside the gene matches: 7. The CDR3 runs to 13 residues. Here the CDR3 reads CACDRARTYEQYF. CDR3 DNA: TGTGCCTGCGACAGGGCCCGAACCTACGAGCAGTACTTC.

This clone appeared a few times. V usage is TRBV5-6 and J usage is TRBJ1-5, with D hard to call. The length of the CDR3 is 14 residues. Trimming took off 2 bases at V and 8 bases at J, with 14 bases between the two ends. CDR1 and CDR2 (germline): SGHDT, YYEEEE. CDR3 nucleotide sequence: TGTGCCAGCAGCTTAACGACTGCTTGGGAGCCCCAGCATTTT. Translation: CASSLTTAWEPQHF.

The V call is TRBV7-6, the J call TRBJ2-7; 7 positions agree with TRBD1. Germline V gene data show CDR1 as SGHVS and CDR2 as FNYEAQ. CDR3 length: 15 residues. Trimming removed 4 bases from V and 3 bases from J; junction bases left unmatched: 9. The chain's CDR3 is CASSSRQGKNYEQYF. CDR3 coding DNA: TGTGCCAGCAGCTCCCGACAGGGCAAAAACTACGAGCAGTACTTC.

CDR3 coding DNA: TGCGCCAGCAGCTTGGGACCTAGCGGGGGGGACTACGAGCAGTACTTC. As protein: CASSLGPSGGDYEQYF. The chain joins TRBV5-1 to TRBJ2-7; TRBD2 matches 12 bases. This CDR3 is 16 amino acids long. CDR1 is SGHRS, CDR2 YFSETQ, per germline. The trim removed 0 bases at V and 3 bases at J, leaving 4 bases unmatched.

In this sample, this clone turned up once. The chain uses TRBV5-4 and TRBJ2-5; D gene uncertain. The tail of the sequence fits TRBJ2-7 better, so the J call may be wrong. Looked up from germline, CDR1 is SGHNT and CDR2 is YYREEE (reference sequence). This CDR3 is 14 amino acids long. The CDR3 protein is CASSLGSDAYEQYF. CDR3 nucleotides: TGTGCCAGCAGCTTGGGCAGCGATGCCTACGAGCAGTACTTC.

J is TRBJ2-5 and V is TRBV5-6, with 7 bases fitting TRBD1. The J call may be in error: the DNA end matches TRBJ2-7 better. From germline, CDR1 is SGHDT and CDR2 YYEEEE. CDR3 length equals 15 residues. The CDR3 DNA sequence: TGTGCCAGCAGCCGGGCCGGGACAGAGGTCTACGAGCAGTACTTC. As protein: CASSRAGTEVYEQYF.

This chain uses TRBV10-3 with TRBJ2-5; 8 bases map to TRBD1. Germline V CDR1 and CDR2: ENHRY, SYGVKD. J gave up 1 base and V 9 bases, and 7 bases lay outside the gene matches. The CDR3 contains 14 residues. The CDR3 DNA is TGTGCCATAGCCTCGGGACAGGCCCAAGAGACCCAGTACTTC. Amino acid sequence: CAIASGQAQETQYF.

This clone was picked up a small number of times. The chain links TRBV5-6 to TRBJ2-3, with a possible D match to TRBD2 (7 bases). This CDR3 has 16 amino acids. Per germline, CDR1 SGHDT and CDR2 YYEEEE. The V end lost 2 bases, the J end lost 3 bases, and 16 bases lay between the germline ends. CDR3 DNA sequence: TGTGCCAGCAGCTTTGCGGGGGCCTCGGGGACAGATACGCAGTATTTT. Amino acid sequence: CASSFAGASGTDTQYF.

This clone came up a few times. The CDR3 region is CASSLTDRVNTEAFF. CDR3 nucleotides: TGTGCCAGCAGCTTAACGGACAGGGTGAACACTGAAGCTTTCTTT. The chain has TRBV7-2 and TRBJ1-1, with 8 bases fitting TRBD1. This CDR3 has 15 residues. V dropped 2 bases and J dropped 0; count of bases not matched to a gene: 2. Germline V gives CDR1 SGHTA, CDR2 FQGNSA.